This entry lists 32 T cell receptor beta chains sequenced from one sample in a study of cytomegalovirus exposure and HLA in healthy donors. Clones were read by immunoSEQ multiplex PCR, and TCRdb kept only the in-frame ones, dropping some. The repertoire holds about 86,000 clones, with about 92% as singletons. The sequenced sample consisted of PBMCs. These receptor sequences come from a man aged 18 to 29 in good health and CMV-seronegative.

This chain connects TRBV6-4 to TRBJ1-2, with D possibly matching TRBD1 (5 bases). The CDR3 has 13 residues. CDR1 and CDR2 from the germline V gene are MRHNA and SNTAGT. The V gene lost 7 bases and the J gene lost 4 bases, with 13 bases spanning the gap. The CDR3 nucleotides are TGTGCCAGCACCCCAGGGAAGTCCTATGGCTACACCTTC. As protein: CASTPGKSYGYTF.

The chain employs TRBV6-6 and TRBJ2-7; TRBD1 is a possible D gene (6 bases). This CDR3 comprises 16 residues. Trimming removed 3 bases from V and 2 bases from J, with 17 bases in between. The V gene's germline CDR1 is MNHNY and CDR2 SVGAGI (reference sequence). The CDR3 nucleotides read TGTGCCAGCAGTTATCCACAGGGTCCTCTCCCCTACGAGCAGTACTTC. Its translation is CASSYPQGPLPYEQYF.

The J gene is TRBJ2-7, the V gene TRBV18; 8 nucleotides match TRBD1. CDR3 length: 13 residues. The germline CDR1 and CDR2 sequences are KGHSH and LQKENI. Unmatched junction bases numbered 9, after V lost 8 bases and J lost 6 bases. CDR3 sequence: CASTETGVGEQYF. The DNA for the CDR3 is TGTGCCAGCACCGAGACAGGGGTGGGCGAGCAGTACTTC.

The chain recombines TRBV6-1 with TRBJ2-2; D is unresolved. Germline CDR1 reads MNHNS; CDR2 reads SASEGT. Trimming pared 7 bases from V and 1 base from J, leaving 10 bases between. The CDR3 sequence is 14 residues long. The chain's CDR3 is CASIWNRNTGELFF. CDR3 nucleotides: TGTGCCAGCATTTGGAACAGGAACACCGGGGAGCTGTTTTTT.

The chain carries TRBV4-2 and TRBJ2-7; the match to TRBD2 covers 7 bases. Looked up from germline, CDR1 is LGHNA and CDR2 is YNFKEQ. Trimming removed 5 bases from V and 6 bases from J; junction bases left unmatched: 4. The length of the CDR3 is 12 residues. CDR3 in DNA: TGTGCCAGCAGCGGGGGGGGATCCGAGCAGTACTTC. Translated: CASSGGGSEQYF.

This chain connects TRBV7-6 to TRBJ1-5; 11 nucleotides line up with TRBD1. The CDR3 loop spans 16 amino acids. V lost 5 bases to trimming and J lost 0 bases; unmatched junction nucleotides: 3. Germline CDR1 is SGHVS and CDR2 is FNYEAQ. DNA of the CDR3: TGTGCCAGCAGCCCTGGACAGGGGGCTAGCAATCAGCCCCAGCATTTT. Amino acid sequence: CASSPGQGASNQPQHF.

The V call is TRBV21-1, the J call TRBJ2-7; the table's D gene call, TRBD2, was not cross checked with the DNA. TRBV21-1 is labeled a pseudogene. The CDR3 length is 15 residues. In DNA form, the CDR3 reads TGTGCCACCTTTTTACTAGCGGGAGGTTCCTACGAGCAGTACTTC. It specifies CATFLLAGGSYEQYF.

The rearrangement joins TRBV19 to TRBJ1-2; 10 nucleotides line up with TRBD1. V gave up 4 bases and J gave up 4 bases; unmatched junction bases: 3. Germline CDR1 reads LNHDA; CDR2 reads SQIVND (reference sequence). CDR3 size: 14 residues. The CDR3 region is CASSTGTGAYGYTF. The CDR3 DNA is TGTGCCAGTAGTACCGGGACAGGGGCCTATGGCTACACCTTC.

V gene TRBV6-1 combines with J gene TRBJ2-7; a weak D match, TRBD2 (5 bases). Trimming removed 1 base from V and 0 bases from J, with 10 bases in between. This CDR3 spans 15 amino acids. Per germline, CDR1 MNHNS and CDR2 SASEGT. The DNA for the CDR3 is TGTGCCAGCAGTGAAGTGGAAGGGAGCTCCTACGAGCAGTACTTC. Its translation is CASSEVEGSSYEQYF.

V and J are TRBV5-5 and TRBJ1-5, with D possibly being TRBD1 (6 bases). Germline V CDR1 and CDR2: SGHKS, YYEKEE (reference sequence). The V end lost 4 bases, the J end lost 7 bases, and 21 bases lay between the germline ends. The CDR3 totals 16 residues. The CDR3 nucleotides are TGTGCCAGCAGCCCCGGAGGGGGTCCGGGGGGACAGCCCCAGCATTTT. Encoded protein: CASSPGGGPGGQPQHF.

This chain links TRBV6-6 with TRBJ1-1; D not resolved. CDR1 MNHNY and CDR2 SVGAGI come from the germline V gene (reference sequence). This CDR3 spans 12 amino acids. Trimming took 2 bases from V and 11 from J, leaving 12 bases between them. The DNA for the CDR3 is TGTGCCAGCAGTTACGTTGTGTCGGAGGCTTTCTTT. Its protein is CASSYVVSEAFF.

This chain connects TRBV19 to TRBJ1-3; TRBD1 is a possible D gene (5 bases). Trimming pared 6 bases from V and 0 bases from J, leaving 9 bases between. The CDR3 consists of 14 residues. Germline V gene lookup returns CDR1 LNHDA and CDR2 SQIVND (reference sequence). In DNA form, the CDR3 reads TGTGCCAGTAGACAGGATCCCTCTGGAAACACCATATATTTT. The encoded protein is CASRQDPSGNTIYF.

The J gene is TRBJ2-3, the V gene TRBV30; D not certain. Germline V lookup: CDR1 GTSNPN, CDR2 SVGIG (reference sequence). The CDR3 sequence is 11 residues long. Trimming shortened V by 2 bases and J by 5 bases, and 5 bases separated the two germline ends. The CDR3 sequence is CAWSPRDTQYF. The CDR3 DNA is TGTGCCTGGAGTCCCCGAGATACGCAGTATTTT. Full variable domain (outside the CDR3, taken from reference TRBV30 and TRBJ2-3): SQTIHQWPATLVQPVGSPLSLECTVEGTSNPNLYWYRQAAGRGLQLLFYSVGIGQISSEVPQNLSASRPQDRQFILSSKKLLLSDSGFYLCAWSPRDTQYFGPGTRLTVL.

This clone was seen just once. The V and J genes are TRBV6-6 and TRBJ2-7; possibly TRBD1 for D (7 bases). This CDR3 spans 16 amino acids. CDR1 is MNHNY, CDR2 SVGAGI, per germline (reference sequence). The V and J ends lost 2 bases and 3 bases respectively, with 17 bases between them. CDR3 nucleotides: TGTGCCAGCAGTTACGGACCGGGGGACAGCCTCTACGAGCAGTACTTC. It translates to CASSYGPGDSLYEQYF.

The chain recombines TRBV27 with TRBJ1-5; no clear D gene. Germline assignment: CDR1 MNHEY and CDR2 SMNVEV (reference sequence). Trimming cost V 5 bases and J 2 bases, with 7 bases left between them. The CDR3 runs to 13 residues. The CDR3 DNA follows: TGTGCCAGCAGTAACTTAGGCAATCAGCCCCAGCATTTT. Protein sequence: CASSNLGNQPQHF.

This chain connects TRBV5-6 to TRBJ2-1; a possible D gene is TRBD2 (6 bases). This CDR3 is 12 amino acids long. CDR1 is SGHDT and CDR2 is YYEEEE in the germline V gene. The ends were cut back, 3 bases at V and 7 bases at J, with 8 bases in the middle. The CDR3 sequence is CASSYGRNEQFF. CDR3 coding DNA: TGTGCCAGCAGCTATGGGAGGAATGAGCAGTTCTTC.

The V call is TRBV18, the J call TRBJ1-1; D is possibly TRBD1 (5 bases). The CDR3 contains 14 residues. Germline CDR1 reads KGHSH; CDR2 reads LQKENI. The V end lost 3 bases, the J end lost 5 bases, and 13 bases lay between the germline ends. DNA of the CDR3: TGTGCCAGCTCACCTGGCAGGGAAAGGACTGAAGCTTTCTTT. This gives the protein CASSPGRERTEAFF.

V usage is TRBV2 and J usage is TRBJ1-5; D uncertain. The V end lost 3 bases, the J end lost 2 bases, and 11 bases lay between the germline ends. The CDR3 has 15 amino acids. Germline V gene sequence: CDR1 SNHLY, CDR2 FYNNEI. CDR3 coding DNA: TGTGCCAGCAGTGACCGCGGCTCAGGCAATCAGCCCCAGCATTTT. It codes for CASSDRGSGNQPQHF.

The CDR3 DNA reads TGTGCCAGCTCAGGTCAGGGGAATACGGGCTACACCTTC. Encoded protein: CASSGQGNTGYTF. The chain has TRBV18 and TRBJ1-2, with D possibly TRBD1 on 6 matching bases. V was pared by 5 bases and J by 8 bases, with 15 bases between. The CDR3 is 13 residues long. CDR1 KGHSH and CDR2 LQKENI come from the germline V gene.

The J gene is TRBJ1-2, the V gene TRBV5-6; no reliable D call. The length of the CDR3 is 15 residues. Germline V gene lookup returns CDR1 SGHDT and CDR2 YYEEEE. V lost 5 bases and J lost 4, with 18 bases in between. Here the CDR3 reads CASRQPEGGAYGYTF. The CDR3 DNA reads TGTGCCAGCAGGCAGCCGGAGGGAGGAGCCTATGGCTACACCTTC.

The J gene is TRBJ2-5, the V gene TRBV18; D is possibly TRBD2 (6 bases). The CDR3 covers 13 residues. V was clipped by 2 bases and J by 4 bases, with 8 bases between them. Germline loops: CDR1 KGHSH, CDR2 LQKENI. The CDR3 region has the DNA TGTGCCAGCTCACCATCAGCGGGAGAGACCCAGTACTTC. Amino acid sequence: CASSPSAGETQYF.

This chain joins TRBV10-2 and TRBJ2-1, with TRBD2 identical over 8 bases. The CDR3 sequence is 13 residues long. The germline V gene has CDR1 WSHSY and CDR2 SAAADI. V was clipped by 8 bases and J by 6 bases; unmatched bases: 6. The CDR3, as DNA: TGCGCCAGCTCCTGGACTAGCAGCAATGAGCAGTTCTTC. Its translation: CASSWTSSNEQFF.

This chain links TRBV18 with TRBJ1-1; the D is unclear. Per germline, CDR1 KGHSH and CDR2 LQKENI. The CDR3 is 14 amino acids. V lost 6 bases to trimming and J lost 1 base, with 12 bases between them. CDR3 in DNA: TGTGCCAGCTCCCCCTCTTACAGGAACACTGAAGCTTTCTTT. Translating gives CASSPSYRNTEAFF.

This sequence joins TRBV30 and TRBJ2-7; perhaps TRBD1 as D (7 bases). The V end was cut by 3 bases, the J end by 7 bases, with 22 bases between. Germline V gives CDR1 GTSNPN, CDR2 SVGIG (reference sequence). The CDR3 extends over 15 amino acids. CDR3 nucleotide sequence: TGTGCCTGGAGCACATGGGACAGCGGCCGGGGGGAGCAGTACTTC. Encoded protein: CAWSTWDSGRGEQYF.

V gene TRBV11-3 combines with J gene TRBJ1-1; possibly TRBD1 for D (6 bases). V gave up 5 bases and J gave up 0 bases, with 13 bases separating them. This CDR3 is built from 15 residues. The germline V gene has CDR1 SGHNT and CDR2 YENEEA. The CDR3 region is CASSDNRAMNTEAFF. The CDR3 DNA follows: TGTGCCAGCAGCGATAACAGGGCAATGAACACTGAAGCTTTCTTT.

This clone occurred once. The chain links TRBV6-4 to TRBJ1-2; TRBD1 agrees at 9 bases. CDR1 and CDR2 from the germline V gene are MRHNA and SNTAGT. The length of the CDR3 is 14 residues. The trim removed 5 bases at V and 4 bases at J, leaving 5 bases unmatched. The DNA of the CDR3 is TGTGCCAGCAGTCCGGGACAGGGTACCTATGGCTACACCTTC. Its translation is CASSPGQGTYGYTF.

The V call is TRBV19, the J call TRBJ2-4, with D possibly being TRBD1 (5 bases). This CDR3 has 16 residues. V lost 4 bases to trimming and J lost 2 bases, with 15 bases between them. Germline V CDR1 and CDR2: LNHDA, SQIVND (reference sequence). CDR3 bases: TGTGCCAGTAGTAGTCAGGGATTCCGGACCAAAAACATTCAGTACTTC. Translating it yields CASSSQGFRTKNIQYF.

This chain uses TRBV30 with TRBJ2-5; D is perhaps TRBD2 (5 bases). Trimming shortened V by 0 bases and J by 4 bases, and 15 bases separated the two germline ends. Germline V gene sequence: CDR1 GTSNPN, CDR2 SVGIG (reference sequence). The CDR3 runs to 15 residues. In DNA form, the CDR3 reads TGTGCCTGGAGTGTAGCGCTAGCCTGGGGAGAGACCCAGTACTTC. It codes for CAWSVALAWGETQYF.

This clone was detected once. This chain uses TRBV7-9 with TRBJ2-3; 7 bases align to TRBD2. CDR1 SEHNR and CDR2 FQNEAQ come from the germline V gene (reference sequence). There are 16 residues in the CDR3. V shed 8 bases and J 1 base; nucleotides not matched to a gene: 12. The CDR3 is CASLSSTLAGTDTQYF. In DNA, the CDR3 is TGTGCCAGCCTTAGTTCCACCCTAGCGGGCACAGATACGCAGTATTTT.

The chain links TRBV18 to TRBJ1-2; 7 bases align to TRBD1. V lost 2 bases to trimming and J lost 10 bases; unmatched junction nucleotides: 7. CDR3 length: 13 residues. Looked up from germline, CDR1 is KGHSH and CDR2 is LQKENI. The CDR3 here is CASSPDRELYYTF. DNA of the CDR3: TGTGCCAGCTCACCAGACAGGGAGTTATACTACACCTTC.

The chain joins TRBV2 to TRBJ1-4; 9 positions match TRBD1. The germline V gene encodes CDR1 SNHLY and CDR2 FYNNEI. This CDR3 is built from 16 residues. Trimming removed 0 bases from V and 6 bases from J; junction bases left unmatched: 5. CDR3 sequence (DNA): TGTGCCAGCAGTGAAGCGCTGGGGGACAGGGATGAAAAACTGTTTTTT. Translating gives CASSEALGDRDEKLFF.

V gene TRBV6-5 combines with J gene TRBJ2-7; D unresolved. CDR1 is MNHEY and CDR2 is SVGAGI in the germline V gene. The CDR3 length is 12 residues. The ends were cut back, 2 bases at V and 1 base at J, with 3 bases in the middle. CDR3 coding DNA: TGTGCCAGCAGTTACGCGTCCTACGAGCAGTACTTC. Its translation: CASSYASYEQYF.